This passage covers 23 T cell receptor beta chains from one sample sequenced in a study of blood T cell repertoires in COVID-19. TCRdb keeps only in-frame clones here, not all; method: immunoSEQ multiplex PCR. The data show approximately 200,000 clones, roughly 88% seen once. The sequencing sample was made of peripheral blood. These receptors were collected from a woman in her twenties or thirties with acute or convalescent COVID-19.

The chain links TRBV5-6 to TRBJ2-1; D uncertain. This CDR3 spans 12 amino acids. V was cut by 3 bases and J by 9 bases, with 10 bases left in between. From germline, CDR1 is SGHDT and CDR2 YYEEEE. The CDR3 loop reads CASSSRWSEQFF. In DNA, the CDR3 is TGTGCCAGCAGCTCCCGTTGGAGTGAGCAGTTCTTC.

The rearrangement links TRBV5-8 to TRBJ1-5; D is ambiguous. V was trimmed by 7 bases and J by 4 bases, leaving 9 bases between them. Looked up from germline, CDR1 is SGHTS and CDR2 is YDEGEE. The CDR3 runs to 12 residues. Here the CDR3 DNA reads TGTGCCAGCCGAGTCGCTAATCAGCCCCAGCATTTT. This codes for CASRVANQPQHF.

This chain uses TRBV3-1 (or the pseudogene TRBV3-2) with TRBJ1-5; D is possibly TRBD1 (5 bases). The CDR3 has 14 residues. V was clipped by 3 bases and J by 5 bases, with 11 bases between them. Germline V gives CDR1 LGHDT, CDR2 YNNKEL (reference sequence). Here the CDR3 reads CASSQSGIYQPQHF. The CDR3 nucleotides are TGTGCCAGCAGCCAGTCAGGGATATATCAGCCCCAGCATTTT.

This clone was counted only a few times. An end of the junction does not agree with germline; a read error may underlie this. This chain uses TRBV7-9 with TRBJ1-1; perhaps TRBD1 as D (6 bases). CDR3 length: 15 residues. CDR1 is SEHNR, CDR2 FQNEAQ, per germline (reference sequence). CDR3 bases: TGTGCCAGCAGCTCCTGGGGGCAGGGGAACAATGAAGCTTTCTTT. Amino acid sequence: CASSSWGQGNNEAFF.

J is TRBJ1-5 and V is TRBV7-9; tentative D call: TRBD1 (6 bases). In germline, CDR1 is SEHNR, CDR2 FQNEAQ (reference sequence). The V end lost 5 bases, the J end lost 6 bases, and 14 bases lay between the germline ends. The CDR3 consists of 14 residues. CDR3 protein: CASSDDRSAQPQHF. The CDR3 nucleotides are TGTGCCAGCAGCGATGACAGGAGTGCTCAGCCCCAGCATTTT.

The gene calls are TRBV4-1 and TRBJ2-1; 13 bases line up with TRBD2. V shed 1 base and J 9 bases; nucleotides not matched to a gene: 3. This CDR3 has 15 residues. Germline-derived CDR1 and CDR2 are MGHRA and YSYEKL. CDR3 DNA sequence: TGCGCCAGCAGCCAAGGACTAGCGGGAGGAGCTGAGCAGTTCTTC. This encodes CASSQGLAGGAEQFF.

This clone was seen a few times. V usage is TRBV7-9 and J usage is TRBJ2-3; 7 bases map to TRBD1. Germline values: CDR1 SEHNR, CDR2 FQNEAQ (reference sequence). V trimming: 4 bases; J trimming: 0 bases; junction bases outside the gene matches: 4. CDR3 length: 15 amino acids. CDR3 bases: TGTGCCAGCAGCTCAGGACAGGCTAGCACAGATACGCAGTATTTT. Encoded protein: CASSSGQASTDTQYF. The full variable domain, its missing parts supplied by reference TRBV7-9 and TRBJ2-3, is DTGVSQNPRHKITKRGQNVTFRCDPISEHNRLYWYRQTLGQGPEFLTYFQNEAQLEKSRLLSDRFSAERPKGSFSTLEIQRTEQGDSAMYLCASSSGQASTDTQYFGPGTRLTVL.

The chain links TRBV5-4 to TRBJ2-7; 10 bases are shared with TRBD2. V shed 1 base, J shed 3 bases, and the junction held 1 base outside the gene matches. This CDR3 is built from 14 residues. Germline CDR1 SGHNT, CDR2 YYREEE (reference sequence). CDR3: CASSLTSGIYEQYF. The DNA for the CDR3 is TGTGCCAGCAGCTTGACTAGCGGGATCTACGAGCAGTACTTC.

The chain links TRBV9 to TRBJ1-3; D remains unclear. This CDR3 is built from 13 residues. Germline values: CDR1 SGDLS, CDR2 YYNGEE. V lost 4 bases to trimming and J lost 8 bases, with 13 bases between them. The CDR3 coding sequence is TGTGCCAGCAGCAGCGACCCCGCCGACACCATATATTTT. It translates to CASSSDPADTIYF.

Only one count was recorded for this clone. The gene calls are TRBV12-2 and TRBJ2-1; the D segment call TRBD2 is taken from the table without a DNA check. TRBV12-2 is annotated as a pseudogene. This CDR3 region has 17 residues. Here the CDR3 reads CASRLASSGRAADEQFF. In DNA, the CDR3 is TGTGCAAGTCGCTTAGCTTCTAGCGGGAGGGCCGCCGATGAGCAGTTCTTC.

The V gene is TRBV2, the J gene TRBJ2-3, with TRBD1 as a possible D gene (6 bases). Germline CDR1 reads SNHLY; CDR2 reads FYNNEI. CDR3 length: 15 residues. The V end was cut by 4 bases, the J end by 2 bases, with 13 bases between. As DNA, the CDR3 is TGTGCCAGCAGTGCACCGGGACAAGACACAGATACGCAGTATTTT. Translation gives CASSAPGQDTDTQYF.

The rearrangement joins TRBV14 to TRBJ2-3, with D tentatively TRBD1 (7 bases). Looked up from germline, CDR1 is SGHDN and CDR2 is FVKESK. CDR3 length equals 13 residues. Between the trimmed V and J ends, which lost 4 bases and 5 bases, there was a span of 10 bases. The CDR3 is CASSLQGGDTQYF. CDR3 coding DNA: TGTGCCAGCAGCCTTCAGGGGGGAGATACGCAGTATTTT.

The gene calls are TRBV5-1 and TRBJ2-7; perhaps TRBD1 as D (5 bases). The CDR3 spans 15 residues. Trimming pared 0 bases from V and 3 bases from J, leaving 13 bases between. Germline V gives CDR1 SGHRS, CDR2 YFSETQ. The DNA of the CDR3 is TGCGCCAGCAGCTTGGGCCCAGGACAAAACTACGAGCAGTACTTC. This translates into CASSLGPGQNYEQYF.

This rearrangement joins TRBV4-2 to TRBJ1-2; 9 nucleotides match TRBD1. Germline V gene lookup returns CDR1 LGHNA and CDR2 YNFKEQ. V gave up 5 bases and J gave up 6 bases; unmatched junction bases: 7. The CDR3 length is 14 residues. The CDR3 loop reads CASSGRDRADGYTF. The DNA for the CDR3 is TGTGCCAGCAGCGGCCGGGACAGGGCTGATGGCTACACCTTC.

CDR3 region: CASSSRVNTEAFF. The CDR3 region has the DNA TGTGCCAGCAGCTCCAGGGTTAACACTGAAGCTTTCTTT. J is TRBJ1-1 and V is TRBV7-2, with D possibly matching TRBD1 (5 bases). There are 13 residues in the CDR3. The V gene's germline CDR1 is SGHTA and CDR2 FQGNSA. The V end lost 4 bases, the J end lost 2 bases, and 8 bases lay between the germline ends.

The chain is built from TRBV2 and TRBJ2-4; D might be TRBD1 (6 bases). With 6 bases removed from V and 0 bases from J, the gap between germline ends came to 12 bases. The CDR3 contains 15 residues. CDR1 and CDR2 (germline): SNHLY, FYNNEI. CDR3 loop: CASRSDRLAKNIQYF. CDR3 nucleotide sequence: TGTGCCAGCAGGTCGGACAGACTAGCCAAAAACATTCAGTACTTC.

This CDR3 is CAWSGLPNEQFF. The CDR3 region has the DNA TGTGCCTGGAGCGGACTACCCAATGAGCAGTTCTTC. The V and J genes are TRBV30 and TRBJ2-1; tentative D call: TRBD2 (6 bases). The CDR3 covers 12 residues. Germline values: CDR1 GTSNPN, CDR2 SVGIG (reference sequence). The ends were cut back, 3 bases at V and 6 bases at J, with 9 bases in the middle.

The sample holds a few counts of this clone. The chain employs TRBV11-2 and TRBJ2-5; D is uncertain. The CDR3 is made up of 12 amino acids. Germline V gene data show CDR1 as SGHAT and CDR2 as FQNNGV. Deletions cut 5 bases from V and 3 bases from J, with 7 bases between. CDR3 in amino acids: CASSRNKETQYF. The DNA of the CDR3 is TGTGCCAGCAGCCGTAACAAAGAGACCCAGTACTTC. The full variable domain, its missing parts supplied by reference TRBV11-2 and TRBJ2-5, is EAGVAQSPRYKIIEKRQSVAFWCNPISGHATLYWYQQILGQGPKLLIQFQNNGVVDDSQLPKDRFSAERLKGVDSTLKIQPAKLEDSAVYLCASSRNKETQYFGPGTRLLVL.

The chain recombines TRBV4-1 with TRBJ1-2; 7 bases are a match to TRBD1. The CDR3 has 15 residues. Per germline, CDR1 MGHRA and CDR2 YSYEKL. V was clipped by 3 bases and J by 4 bases; unmatched bases: 8. DNA of the CDR3: TGCGCCAGCAGCCAGACCCGGGACAGCTCCTATGGCTACACCTTC. It codes for CASSQTRDSSYGYTF.

This clone was picked up a small number of times. The rearrangement joins TRBV14 to TRBJ2-3; tentatively, D is TRBD1 (5 bases). The germline gives CDR1 SGHDN, CDR2 FVKESK. V was shortened by 2 bases and J by 14 bases, with 14 bases between the two germline ends. This CDR3 comprises 12 residues. The CDR3 DNA is TGTGCCAGCAGCCAACTAGGGGATTTGCGGTATTTT. Protein product: CASSQLGDLRYF.

The chain has TRBV5-6 and TRBJ2-5; D remains unclear. The germline CDR1 and CDR2 sequences are SGHDT and YYEEEE. The CDR3 consists of 13 residues. V dropped 1 base and J dropped 5 bases, with 9 bases sitting between them. CDR3 nucleotides: TGTGCCAGCAGCTTGTCCCCGAGGGAGACCCAGTACTTC. It encodes CASSLSPRETQYF.

The chain employs TRBV3-1 (or the pseudogene TRBV3-2) and TRBJ1-2; 7 bases line up with TRBD1. CDR3 length: 15 amino acids. The V gene end was trimmed by 1 base and the J gene end by 3 bases; junction bases not matched to a gene: 5. CDR1 and CDR2 (germline): LGHDT, YNNKEL (reference sequence). The CDR3 spells CASSQGVGGYYGYTF. DNA of the CDR3: TGTGCCAGCAGCCAAGGGGTAGGGGGCTACTATGGCTACACCTTC.

With regard to this clone: Germline and junction disagree at one end, which may indicate a read error. The rearrangement joins TRBV9 to TRBJ2-7, with 8 bases matching TRBD1. CDR1 and CDR2 from the germline V gene are SGDLS and YYNGEE. CDR3 size: 13 residues. This CDR3 is CASSVASRDRPIF. CDR3 in DNA: TGTGCCAGCAGCGTAGCCTCCCGGGACAGGCCTATTTTC.